This T cell receptor beta chain was obtained from a study of cytomegalovirus exposure and HLA in healthy donors. V shed 0 bases and J 4 bases; nucleotides not matched to a gene: 4. The CDR3 is 16 amino acids. The germline gives CDR1 SGDLS, CDR2 YYNGEE. The PCR contained 60 Vbeta and 13 Jbeta primers. Data came from immunoSEQ multiplex PCR; TCRdb stores just in-frame clones and leaves some out. The table includes more than 95,000 clones, roughly 74% detected once. This sequence joins TRBV9 and TRBJ2-7; 13 positions match TRBD2. Input material: PBMCs. The origin of this receptor is a woman aged 50 to 60 in good health and CMV-seropositive. In nucleotides, the CDR3 is TGTGCCAGCAGCGTAGCGGGGACTAGCGGGGTTTACGAGCAGTACTTC. Protein product: CASSVAGTSGVYEQYF.